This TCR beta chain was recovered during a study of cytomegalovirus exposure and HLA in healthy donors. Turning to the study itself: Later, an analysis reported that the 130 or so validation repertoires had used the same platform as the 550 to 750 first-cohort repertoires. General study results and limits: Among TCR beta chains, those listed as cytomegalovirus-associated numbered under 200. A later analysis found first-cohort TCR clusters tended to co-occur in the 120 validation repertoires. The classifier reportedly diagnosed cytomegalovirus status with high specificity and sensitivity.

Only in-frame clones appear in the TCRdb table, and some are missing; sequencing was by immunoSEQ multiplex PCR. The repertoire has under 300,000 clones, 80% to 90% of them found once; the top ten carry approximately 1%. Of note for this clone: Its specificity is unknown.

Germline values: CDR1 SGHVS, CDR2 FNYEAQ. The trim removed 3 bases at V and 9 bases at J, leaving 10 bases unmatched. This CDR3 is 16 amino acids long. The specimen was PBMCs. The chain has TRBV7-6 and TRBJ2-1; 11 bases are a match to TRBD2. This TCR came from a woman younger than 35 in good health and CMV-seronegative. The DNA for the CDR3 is TGTGCCAGCAGCTTCGATAGCGGGAGGGCCTCCACTGAGCAGTTCTTC. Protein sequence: CASSFDSGRASTEQFF.